This T cell receptor (beta chain) comes out of a study of blood T cell repertoires in COVID-19. Assay: immunoSEQ multiplex PCR; the TCRdb copy retains only in-frame clones and omits some. This sample has 90,000 to 110,000 clones, with approximately 80% found just once. This CDR3 has 12 residues. Trimming removed 7 bases from V and 4 bases from J, with 10 bases in between. Germline values: CDR1 GTSNPN, CDR2 SVGIG (reference sequence). The chain uses TRBV30 and TRBJ2-2; no definite D call. The sequencing input was peripheral blood. This TCR came from a woman aged 50 to 65 with acute or convalescent COVID-19. This CDR3 reads CAFRRSTGELFF. The CDR3 coding sequence is TGTGCCTTCCGACGGAGCACCGGGGAGCTGTTTTTT.